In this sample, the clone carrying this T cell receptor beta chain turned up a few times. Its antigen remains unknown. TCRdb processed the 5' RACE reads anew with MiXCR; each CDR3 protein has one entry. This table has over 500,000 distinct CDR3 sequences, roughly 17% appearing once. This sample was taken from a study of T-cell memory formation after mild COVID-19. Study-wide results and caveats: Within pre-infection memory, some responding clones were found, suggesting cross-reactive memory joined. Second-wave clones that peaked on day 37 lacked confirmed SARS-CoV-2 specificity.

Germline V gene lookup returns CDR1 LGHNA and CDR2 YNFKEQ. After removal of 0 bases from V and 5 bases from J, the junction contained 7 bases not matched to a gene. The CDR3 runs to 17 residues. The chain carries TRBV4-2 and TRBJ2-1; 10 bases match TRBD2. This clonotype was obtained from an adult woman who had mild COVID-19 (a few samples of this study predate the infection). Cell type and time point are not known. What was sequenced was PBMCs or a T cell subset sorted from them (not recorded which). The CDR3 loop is CASSQEDLAGGNNEQFF. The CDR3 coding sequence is TGTGCCAGCAGCCAAGAGGACTTAGCGGGAGGCAACAATGAGCAGTTCTTC.